The next 7 T cell receptor beta chains were all read from a single sample in a study of memory CD4+ T cells and cytomegalovirus serostatus. TCRdb's table, derived via immunoSEQ multiplex PCR, lists solely in-frame clones and lacks some. The sample includes tens of thousands of clones, about 81% of them seen just once. Single viable CD3+CD4+CD8-CD45RO+ cells were sorted as the memory CD4+ T cells. Source material: memory CD4+ T cells from blood. The receptors here all came from an adult in good health and CMV-seronegative.

The chain couples TRBV27 to TRBJ2-5, with D tentatively TRBD2 (5 bases). CDR3 length: 16 residues. Trimming left V 5 bases short and J 4 bases short, with 20 bases between. Germline lookup yields CDR1 MNHEY and CDR2 SMNVEV (reference sequence). The CDR3 here is CASSPRGLAGLETQYF. The CDR3 DNA is TGTGCCAGCAGTCCGCGCGGGTTGGCAGGACTAGAGACCCAGTACTTC.

V and J are TRBV7-2 and TRBJ2-7, with 8 bases aligning to TRBD1. This CDR3 is 14 amino acids long. Looked up from germline, CDR1 is SGHTA and CDR2 is FQGNSA. After removal of 5 bases from V and 0 bases from J, the junction contained 3 bases not matched to a gene. The CDR3, as DNA: TGTGCCAGCAGCAGGGACAGGAACTCCTACGAGCAGTACTTC. Its translation: CASSRDRNSYEQYF.

The V call is TRBV7-8, the J call TRBJ2-2; D possibly corresponds to TRBD2 (7 bases). The CDR3 sequence is 15 residues long. CDR1 is SGHVS, CDR2 FQNEAQ, per germline. Trimming cost V 7 bases and J 8 bases, with 20 bases left between them. CDR3 bases: TGTGCCAGCACCCCGTTAGGGGGGGCGGGGGGGGAGCTGTTTTTT. It translates to CASTPLGGAGGELFF.

This CDR3 reads CASSPTGSRGETQYF. CDR3 in DNA: TGCGCCAGCAGCCCTACAGGGTCAAGGGGGGAGACCCAGTACTTC. V and J are TRBV5-1 and TRBJ2-5; the D gene is possibly TRBD1 (6 bases). Trimming shortened V by 4 bases and J by 5 bases, and 18 bases separated the two germline ends. Germline CDR1 SGHRS, CDR2 YFSETQ. The CDR3 loop spans 15 amino acids.

The chain recombines TRBV19 with TRBJ2-5; maybe TRBD1 (6 bases). This CDR3 is built from 13 residues. V was pared by 8 bases and J by 2 bases, with 12 bases between. In germline, CDR1 is LNHDA, CDR2 SQIVND (reference sequence). CDR3 region: CASAGQHQETQYF. The CDR3 DNA reads TGTGCCAGTGCCGGACAGCATCAAGAGACCCAGTACTTC.

The chain has TRBV2 and TRBJ1-1; TRBD1 aligns across 12 bases. The V gene end was trimmed by 10 bases and the J gene end by 2 bases; junction bases not matched to a gene: 5. CDR1 is SNHLY, CDR2 FYNNEI, per germline. This CDR3 is 14 amino acids long. The CDR3 nucleotides read TGTGCCAACCGGGACAGGGGGCCTAACACTGAAGCTTTCTTT. Its translation is CANRDRGPNTEAFF.

This sequence joins TRBV27 and TRBJ2-1, with 11 bases that match TRBD1. Germline V gene sequence: CDR1 MNHEY, CDR2 SMNVEV (reference sequence). With 3 bases clipped from V and 3 bases from J, the junction kept 7 bases outside the gene matches. The CDR3 sequence is 17 residues long. The CDR3 loop reads CASSFRVGTGGYNEQFF. CDR3 DNA: TGTGCCAGCAGTTTCAGGGTAGGGACAGGGGGCTACAATGAGCAGTTCTTC.